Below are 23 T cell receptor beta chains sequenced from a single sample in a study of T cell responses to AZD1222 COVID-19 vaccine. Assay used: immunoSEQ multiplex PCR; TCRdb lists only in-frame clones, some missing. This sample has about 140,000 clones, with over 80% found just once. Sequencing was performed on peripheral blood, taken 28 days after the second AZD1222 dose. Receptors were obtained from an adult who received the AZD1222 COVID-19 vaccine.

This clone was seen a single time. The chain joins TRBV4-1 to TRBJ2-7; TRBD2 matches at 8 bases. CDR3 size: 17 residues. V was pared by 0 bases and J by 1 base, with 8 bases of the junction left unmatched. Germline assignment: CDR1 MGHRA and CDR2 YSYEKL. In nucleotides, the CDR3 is TGCGCCAGCAGCCAAGAGTCCGGGGGGGGGCCGTCCTACGAGCAGTACTTC. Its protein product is CASSQESGGGPSYEQYF.

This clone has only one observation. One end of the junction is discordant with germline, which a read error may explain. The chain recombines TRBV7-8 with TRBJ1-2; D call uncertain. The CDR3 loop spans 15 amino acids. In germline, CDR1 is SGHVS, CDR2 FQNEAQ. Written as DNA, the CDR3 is TGTGCCAGCACCTTAGGAGCCTACGACCTGGACGGCTACACCTTC. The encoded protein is CASTLGAYDLDGYTF.

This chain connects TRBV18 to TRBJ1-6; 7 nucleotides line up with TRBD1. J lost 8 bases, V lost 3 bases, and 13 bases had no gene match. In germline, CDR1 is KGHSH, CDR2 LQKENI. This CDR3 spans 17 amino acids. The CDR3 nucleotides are TGTGCCAGCTCACCGTCGCTACCGACAGGGATCGATTCACCCCTCCACTTT. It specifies CASSPSLPTGIDSPLHF.

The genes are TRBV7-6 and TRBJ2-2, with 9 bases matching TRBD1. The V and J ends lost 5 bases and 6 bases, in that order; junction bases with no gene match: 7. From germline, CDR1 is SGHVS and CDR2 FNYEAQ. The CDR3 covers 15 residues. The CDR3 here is CASSAGTGFAGELFF. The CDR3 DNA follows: TGTGCCAGCAGCGCTGGGACAGGGTTTGCCGGGGAGCTGTTTTTT.

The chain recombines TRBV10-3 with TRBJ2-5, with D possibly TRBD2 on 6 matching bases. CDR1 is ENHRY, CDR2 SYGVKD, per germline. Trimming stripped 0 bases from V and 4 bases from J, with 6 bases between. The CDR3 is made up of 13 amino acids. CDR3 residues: CAISESGGETQYF. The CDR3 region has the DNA TGTGCCATCAGTGAGTCCGGGGGAGAGACCCAGTACTTC.

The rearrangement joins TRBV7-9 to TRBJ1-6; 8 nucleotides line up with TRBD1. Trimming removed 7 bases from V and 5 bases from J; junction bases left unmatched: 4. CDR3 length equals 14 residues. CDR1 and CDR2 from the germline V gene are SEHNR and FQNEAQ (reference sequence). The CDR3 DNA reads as TGTGCCAGCACCCCAGGGGGCGATAATTCACCCCTCCACTTT. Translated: CASTPGGDNSPLHF.

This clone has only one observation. The chain's CDR3 is CARRPPGQGANLNTEAFF. CDR3 nucleotides: TGTGCCAGAAGGCCACCCGGGCAGGGGGCGAACTTGAACACTGAAGCTTTCTTT. This rearrangement joins TRBV5-3 to TRBJ1-1; TRBD1 aligns across 8 bases. TRBV5-3 is classed as an ORF, of uncertain function. The length of the CDR3 is 18 residues. V shed 5 bases and J 0 bases; nucleotides not matched to a gene: 15.

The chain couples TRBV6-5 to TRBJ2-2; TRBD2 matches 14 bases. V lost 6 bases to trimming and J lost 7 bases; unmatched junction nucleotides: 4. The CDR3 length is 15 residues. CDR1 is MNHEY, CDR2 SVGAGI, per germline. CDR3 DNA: TGTGCCAGCAGGGGACTAGCGGGGGTGGGCGGGGAGCTGTTTTTT. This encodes CASRGLAGVGGELFF.

The CDR3 DNA reads TGTGCCAGCAGCTTGGTCGGGGATGCGGTAAGCGGCTACACCTTC. Protein sequence: CASSLVGDAVSGYTF. V is TRBV5-6 and J is TRBJ1-2; D remains unclear. The length of the CDR3 is 15 residues. Trimming stripped 0 bases from V and 8 bases from J, with 17 bases between. CDR1 SGHDT and CDR2 YYEEEE come from the germline V gene.

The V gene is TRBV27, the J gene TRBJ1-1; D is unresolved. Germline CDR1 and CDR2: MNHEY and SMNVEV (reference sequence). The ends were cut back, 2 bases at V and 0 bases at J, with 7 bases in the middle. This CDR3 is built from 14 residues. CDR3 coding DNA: TGTGCCAGCAGTTTAAGACGGTTGAACACTGAAGCTTTCTTT. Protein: CASSLRRLNTEAFF.

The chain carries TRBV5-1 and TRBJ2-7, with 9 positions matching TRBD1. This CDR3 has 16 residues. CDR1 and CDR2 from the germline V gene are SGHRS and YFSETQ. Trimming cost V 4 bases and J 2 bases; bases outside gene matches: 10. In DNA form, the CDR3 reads TGCGCCAGCAGCGGGGTCGGACAGGGGAGTACCTACGAGCAGTACTTC. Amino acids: CASSGVGQGSTYEQYF.

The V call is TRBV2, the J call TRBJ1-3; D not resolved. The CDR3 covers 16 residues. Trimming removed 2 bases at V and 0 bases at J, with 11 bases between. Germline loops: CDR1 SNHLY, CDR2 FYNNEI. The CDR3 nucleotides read TGTGCCAGCAGTGAATTTGACGGACCCTCTGGAAACACCATATATTTT. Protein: CASSEFDGPSGNTIYF. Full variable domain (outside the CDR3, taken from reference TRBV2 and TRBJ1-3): EPEVTQTPSHQVTQMGQEVILRCVPISNHLYFYWYRQILGQKVEFLVSFYNNEISEKSEIFDDQFSVERPDGSNFTLKIRSTKLEDSAMYFCASSEFDGPSGNTIYFGEGSWLTVV.

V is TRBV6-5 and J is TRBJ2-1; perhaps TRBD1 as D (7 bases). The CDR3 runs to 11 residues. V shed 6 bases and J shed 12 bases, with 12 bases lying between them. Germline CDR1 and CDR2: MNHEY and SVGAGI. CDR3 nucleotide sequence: TGTGCCAGCAGGGGGGGACAGTGGCAGTTCTTC. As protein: CASRGGQWQFF.

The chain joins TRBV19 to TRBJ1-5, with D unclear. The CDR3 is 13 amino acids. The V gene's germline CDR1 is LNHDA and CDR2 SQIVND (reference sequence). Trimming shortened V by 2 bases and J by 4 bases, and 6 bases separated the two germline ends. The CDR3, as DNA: TGTGCCAGTAGTATATATCAGAATCAGCCCCAGCATTTT. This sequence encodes CASSIYQNQPQHF.

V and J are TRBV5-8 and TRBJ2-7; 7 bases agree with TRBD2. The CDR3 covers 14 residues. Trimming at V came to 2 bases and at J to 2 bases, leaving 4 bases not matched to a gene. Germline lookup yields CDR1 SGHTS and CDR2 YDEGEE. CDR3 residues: CASSFGGSPYEQYF. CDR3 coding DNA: TGTGCCAGCAGCTTCGGGGGGAGTCCCTACGAGCAGTACTTC. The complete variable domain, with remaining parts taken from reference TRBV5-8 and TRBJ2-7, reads EAGVTQSPTHLIKTRGQQATLRCSPISGHTSVYWYQQALGLGLQFLLWYDEGEERNRGNFPPRFSGRQFPNYSSELNVNALELEDSALYLCASSFGGSPYEQYFGPGTRLTVT.

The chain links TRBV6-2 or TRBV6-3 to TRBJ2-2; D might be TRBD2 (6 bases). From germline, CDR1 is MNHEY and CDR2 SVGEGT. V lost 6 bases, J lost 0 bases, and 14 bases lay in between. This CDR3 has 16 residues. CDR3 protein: CASSIRLAPNTGELFF. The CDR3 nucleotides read TGTGCCAGCAGCATTAGGCTAGCGCCGAACACCGGGGAGCTGTTTTTT.

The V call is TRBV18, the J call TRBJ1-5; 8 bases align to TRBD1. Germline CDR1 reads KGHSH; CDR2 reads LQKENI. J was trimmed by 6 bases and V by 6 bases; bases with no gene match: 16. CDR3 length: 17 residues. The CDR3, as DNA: TGTGCCAGCTCGGAATGGACAGGGACAGCCTCGAGTCAGCCCCAGCATTTT. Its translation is CASSEWTGTASSQPQHF.

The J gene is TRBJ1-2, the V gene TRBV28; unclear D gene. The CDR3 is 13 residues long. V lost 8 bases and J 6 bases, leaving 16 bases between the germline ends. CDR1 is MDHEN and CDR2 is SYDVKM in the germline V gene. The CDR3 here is CASCDLGRDGYTF. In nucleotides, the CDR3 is TGTGCCAGCTGCGATTTAGGGAGGGATGGCTACACCTTC.

The CDR3 DNA sequence: TGTGCCAGCAGCTTAGGGTCATCAGGTAACACTGAAGCTTTCTTT. Its translation: CASSLGSSGNTEAFF. The rearrangement links TRBV11-1 to TRBJ1-1; D gene ambiguous. The germline CDR1 and CDR2 sequences are SGHAT and FQDESV (reference sequence). The ends were cut back, 1 base at V and 2 bases at J, with 11 bases in the middle. CDR3 length: 15 residues.

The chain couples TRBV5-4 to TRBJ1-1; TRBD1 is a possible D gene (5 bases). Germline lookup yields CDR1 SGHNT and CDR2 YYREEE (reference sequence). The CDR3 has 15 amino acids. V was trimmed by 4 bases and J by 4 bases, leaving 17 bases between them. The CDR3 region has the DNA TGTGCCAGCAGCCCTCGGGGGAAGCTGGGCACTGAAGCTTTCTTT. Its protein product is CASSPRGKLGTEAFF.

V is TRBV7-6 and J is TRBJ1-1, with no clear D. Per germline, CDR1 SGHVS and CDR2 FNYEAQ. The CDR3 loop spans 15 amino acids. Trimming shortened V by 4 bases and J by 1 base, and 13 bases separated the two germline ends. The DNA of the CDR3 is TGTGCCAGCAGCTCGGTGGGCTCCTCGAACACTGAAGCTTTCTTT. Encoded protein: CASSSVGSSNTEAFF.

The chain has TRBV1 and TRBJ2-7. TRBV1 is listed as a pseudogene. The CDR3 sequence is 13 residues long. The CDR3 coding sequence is TGCACCAGCAGCCAAGATCATCGAAGGGAGCAGTACTTC. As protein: CTSSQDHRREQYF.

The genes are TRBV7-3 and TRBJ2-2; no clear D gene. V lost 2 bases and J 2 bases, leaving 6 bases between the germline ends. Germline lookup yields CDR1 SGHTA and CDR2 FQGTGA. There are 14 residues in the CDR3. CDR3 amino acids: CASSLGHNTGELFF. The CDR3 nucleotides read TGTGCCAGCAGCTTAGGGCACAACACCGGGGAGCTGTTTTTT.